The 20 T cell receptor beta chains below were found in one sample sequenced in a study of T cells after yellow fever vaccination. TCRdb itself ran the 5' RACE reads through MiXCR, one entry per CDR3 protein. Of 27,000 or so distinct CDR3 sequences in the sample, 4.4% are singletons; the top ten hold under 55%. The sample here was CD8+ T cells sorted from PBMCs, taken 5 days after the yellow fever booster vaccination. These receptor sequences come from a man aged 30 to 45 who received the YFV17D yellow fever vaccine.

This clonotype was detected ten times or more. V is TRBV15 and J is TRBJ2-5; D not resolved. V gave up 3 bases and J gave up 5 bases, with 10 bases separating them. In germline, CDR1 is LNHNV, CDR2 YYDKDF (reference sequence). The CDR3 extends over 13 amino acids. The CDR3 nucleotides read TGTGCCACCAGCAGTTCTGGGTTGGAGACCCAGTACTTC. Protein: CATSSSGLETQYF.

This clonotype was counted at least ten times. The genes are TRBV7-9 and TRBJ2-5; 8 bases line up with TRBD1. Germline loops: CDR1 SEHNR, CDR2 FQNEAQ (reference sequence). The CDR3 is 13 residues long. V was clipped by 7 bases and J by 4 bases; unmatched bases: 5. CDR3 protein: CASTSGGLETQYF. The DNA for the CDR3 is TGTGCCAGCACCTCAGGGGGCTTAGAGACCCAGTACTTC.

A remark on this clonotype: A much larger clone differs by one base, so this may be a read error. The V and J genes are TRBV11-2 and TRBJ2-7; TRBD1 is a possible D gene (6 bases). The CDR3 is 14 amino acids. CDR1 and CDR2 from the germline V gene are SGHAT and FQNNGV. The CDR3 sequence is CVSSFTDRTYEQYF. CDR3 nucleotide sequence: TGTGTCAGCAGCTTTACCGACAGGACATACGAGCAGTACTTC.

This clonotype was recorded at least ten times. The chain joins TRBV29-1 to TRBJ1-1; TRBD1 matches at 9 bases. The CDR3 spans 14 residues. The V gene's germline CDR1 is SQVTM and CDR2 ANQGSEA. V trimming: 4 bases; J trimming: 1 base; junction bases outside the gene matches: 4. The CDR3 protein is CSVGRQGGNTEAFF. CDR3 DNA sequence: TGCAGCGTTGGCCGACAGGGGGGGAACACTGAAGCTTTCTTT.

The table lists this clonotype with many counts. The CDR3 sequence is CASSFPSGLSSSYNEQFF. CDR3 nucleotide sequence: TGTGCCAGCAGTTTCCCTAGCGGCCTCTCCAGCTCCTACAATGAGCAGTTCTTC. This rearrangement joins TRBV12-3 or TRBV12-4 to TRBJ2-1, with 7 bases aligning to TRBD2. This CDR3 is 18 amino acids long. Trimming at V came to 3 bases and at J to 0 bases, leaving 11 bases not matched to a gene.

The table lists this clonotype with many counts. The chain recombines TRBV4-1 with TRBJ2-3; no clear D. Trimming stripped 0 bases from V and 4 bases from J, with 11 bases between. Germline assignment: CDR1 MGHRA and CDR2 YSYEKL. CDR3 length equals 15 residues. CDR3 nucleotides: TGCGCCAGCAGCCAAGAGCAGCGAGGCGCAGATACGCAGTATTTT. Its protein product is CASSQEQRGADTQYF.

At least ten counts were recorded for this clonotype. The genes are TRBV10-2 and TRBJ2-7; 9 nucleotides agree with TRBD2. V lost 9 bases and J lost 4; bases outside the gene matches: 19. Per the germline V gene, CDR1 is WSHSY and CDR2 is SAAADI. This CDR3 contains 17 residues. The CDR3 loop reads CASQPDPLSGRGYEQYF. The CDR3 DNA reads as TGCGCCAGTCAACCGGACCCGCTTAGCGGGAGAGGATACGAGCAGTACTTC.

This clonotype was seen at least ten times. This sequence joins TRBV27 and TRBJ2-7; D gene ambiguous. There are 11 residues in the CDR3. V lost 7 bases and J 6 bases, leaving 10 bases between the germline ends. Per the germline V gene, CDR1 is MNHEY and CDR2 is SMNVEV (reference sequence). The CDR3 here is CASKVGAEQYF. In nucleotides, the CDR3 is TGTGCCAGCAAAGTGGGCGCCGAGCAGTACTTC.

At least ten counts were recorded for this clonotype. The chain combines TRBV3-1 with TRBJ2-7; 10 nucleotides agree with TRBD1. CDR1 and CDR2 from the germline V gene are LGHDT and YNNKEL (reference sequence). V was pared by 2 bases and J by 4 bases, with 14 bases of the junction left unmatched. This CDR3 spans 18 amino acids. CDR3 amino acids: CASSQTIRRDRGTYEQYF. CDR3 sequence (DNA): TGTGCCAGCAGCCAAACTATAAGGCGGGACAGGGGCACGTACGAGCAGTACTTC.

This clonotype has at least ten counts. The chain combines TRBV28 with TRBJ2-1, with 10 positions matching TRBD2. V lost 4 bases, J lost 6 bases, and 9 bases stayed unmatched. The CDR3 covers 16 residues. CDR1 MDHEN and CDR2 SYDVKM come from the germline V gene. In DNA, the CDR3 is TGTGCCAGCAGTTCCCGAACTAGCGGGGCCATCAATGAGCAGTTCTTC. Translation gives CASSSRTSGAINEQFF. Looking up the rest from reference TRBV28 and TRBJ2-1 gives the full variable domain: DVKVTQSSRYLVKRTGEKVFLECVQDMDHENMFWYRQDPGLGLRLIYFSYDVKMKEKGDIPEGYSVSREKKERFSLILESASTNQTSMYLCASSSRTSGAINEQFFGPGTRLTVL.

This clonotype was seen at least ten times. The chain recombines TRBV7-3 with TRBJ2-3, with 9 bases identical to TRBD2. The V and J ends lost 4 bases and 5 bases, in that order; junction bases with no gene match: 4. The CDR3 sequence is 14 residues long. Germline CDR1 is SGHTA and CDR2 is FQGTGA. The CDR3 loop is CASSWGLAGDTQYF. For the CDR3, the DNA is TGTGCCAGCAGCTGGGGACTAGCTGGAGATACGCAGTATTTT.

This clonotype was counted many times. V is TRBV5-1 and J is TRBJ1-5, with 8 bases that match TRBD1. Germline V gene sequence: CDR1 SGHRS, CDR2 YFSETQ. The ends lost 4 bases at V and 7 bases at J; junction bases unmatched: 7. The CDR3 totals 14 residues. The CDR3 DNA is TGCGCCAGCAGCACAACGACAGGGGTCCAGCCCCAGCATTTT. As protein: CASSTTTGVQPQHF.

The table lists this clonotype with many counts. The V gene is TRBV11-2, the J gene TRBJ2-3; 11 bases match TRBD2. With V trimmed by 5 bases and J by 2 bases, 3 bases remained unmatched. The CDR3 covers 15 residues. CDR1 SGHAT and CDR2 FQNNGV come from the germline V gene. For the CDR3, the DNA is TGTGCCAGCAGCCTGACTAGCGGGAACACAGATACGCAGTATTTT. This gives the protein CASSLTSGNTDTQYF.

This clonotype was seen at least ten times. V is TRBV9 and J is TRBJ2-7; 9 bases match TRBD1. Trimming removed 4 bases from V and 1 base from J; junction bases left unmatched: 9. The CDR3 consists of 16 residues. Germline V gives CDR1 SGDLS, CDR2 YYNGEE. The CDR3 region is CASSPGDRARSYEQYF. For the CDR3, the DNA is TGTGCCAGCAGCCCTGGGGACAGGGCCAGATCCTACGAGCAGTACTTC.

This clonotype was observed many times. The gene calls are TRBV7-2 and TRBJ2-7; TRBD2 matches 12 bases. Looked up from germline, CDR1 is SGHTA and CDR2 is FQGNSA. The ends lost 4 bases at V and 4 bases at J; junction bases unmatched: 5. The CDR3 spans 15 residues. For the CDR3, the DNA is TGTGCCAGCAGCTCTCTAGCGGGAGGGCCTTACGAGCAGTACTTC. Amino acids: CASSSLAGGPYEQYF.

This clonotype was seen at least ten times. The J gene is TRBJ2-7, the V gene TRBV7-2; 11 bases fit TRBD2. Trimming cost V 2 bases and J 3 bases; bases outside gene matches: 3. The CDR3 has 15 amino acids. Germline loops: CDR1 SGHTA, CDR2 FQGNSA. The CDR3 reads CASSLRLAGSYEQYF. In nucleotides, the CDR3 is TGTGCCAGCAGCTTACGACTAGCGGGGAGCTACGAGCAGTACTTC.

This clonotype was seen many times. This chain connects TRBV20-1 to TRBJ2-7, with a weak D call TRBD2 (5 bases). This CDR3 comprises 13 residues. V lost 4 bases to trimming and J lost 0 bases, with 10 bases between them. The V gene's germline CDR1 is DFQATT and CDR2 SNEGSKA (reference sequence). CDR3 nucleotide sequence: TGCAGTGCTACTAGCCGCCTCTCCTACGAGCAGTACTTC. The encoded protein is CSATSRLSYEQYF.

This clonotype occurred many times. The genes are TRBV11-1 and TRBJ2-7, with TRBD1 matching over 7 bases. The J segment lost 3 bases and the V segment lost 5 bases, leaving 10 bases of the junction unmatched. Germline values: CDR1 SGHAT, CDR2 FQDESV (reference sequence). This CDR3 contains 15 residues. The CDR3: CASSPRGDRDYEQYF. CDR3 bases: TGTGCCAGCAGCCCACGAGGGGACAGAGACTACGAGCAGTACTTC.

At least ten counts were recorded for this clonotype. The chain is built from TRBV9 and TRBJ2-5; D may correspond to TRBD1 or TRBD2 (5 bases each). This CDR3 is built from 14 residues. The germline gives CDR1 SGDLS, CDR2 YYNGEE. The germline V and J ends were trimmed by 3 bases and 2 bases, with 11 bases remaining between them. CDR3 DNA sequence: TGTGCCAGCAGCGCAGGATGGGGGCAAGAGACCCAGTACTTC. It codes for CASSAGWGQETQYF. The whole variable domain, remainder taken from reference TRBV9 and TRBJ2-5, is DSGVTQTPKHLITATGQRVTLRCSPRSGDLSVYWYQQSLDQGLQFLIQYYNGEERAKGNILERFSAQQFPDLHSELNLSSLELGDSALYFCASSAGWGQETQYFGPGTRLLVL.

The rearrangement uses TRBV5-6 and TRBJ1-4; tentative D call: TRBD1 (5 bases). Between the trimmed V and J ends, which lost 3 bases and 8 bases, there was a span of 8 bases. The CDR3 has 12 amino acids. From germline, CDR1 is SGHDT and CDR2 YYEEEE. The CDR3 protein is CASSSAGEKLFF. The CDR3 region has the DNA TGTGCCAGCAGCTCCGCAGGGGAAAAACTGTTTTTT.